The sequence of this TCR beta chain was determined in a study of shared clonotypes between healthy human individuals. HIV-negative, healthy adults without recent acute infections or vaccinations were the donors. Replicate PCRs from sorted subsets contained about 0.2 ug DNA, which is around 29,000 T cell genomes. Repertoires were generated with immunoSEQ multiplex PCR, while TCRdb's copy carries only in-frame clones and drops some. The sample includes approximately 2.1 million clones, roughly 93% of them seen just once. V gave up 3 bases and J gave up 3 bases; unmatched junction bases: 1. The CDR3 loop spans 15 amino acids. Germline CDR1 SGHRS, CDR2 YFSETQ. With respect to this clone: Its antigen is not known.

Study-level findings and limits: Clonotype sharing across several donors was observed for around 4.5% of naive CD4 clonotypes.

The sample taken for sequencing was naive CD4+ T cells from PBMCs. Indicated subset: CD45RA+ positively selected. The receptor was isolated from a man younger than 35 in good health. Some clones in this sample may be carry-over from other donors' samples. The V call is TRBV5-1, the J call TRBJ2-5; TRBD2 aligns across 14 bases. This chain's CDR3 is CASSSTSGREETQYF. CDR3 DNA sequence: TGCGCCAGCAGCTCGACTAGCGGGAGGGAAGAGACCCAGTACTTC. Full variable domain (remainder filled in from reference TRBV5-1 and TRBJ2-5): KAGVTQTPRYLIKTRGQQVTLSCSPISGHRSVSWYQQTPGQGLQFLFEYFSETQRNKGNFPGRFSGRQFSNSRSEMNVSTLELGDSALYLCASSSTSGREETQYFGPGTRLLVL.